A single sample gave rise to the 16 T cell receptor beta chains below, sequenced in a study of metastatic and nonmetastatic thyroid tumors. No patient had received any treatment before thyroid surgery. TCRdb reanalyzed the PCR reads with MiXCR. The sample yields some 14,000 clones, 30% to 35% seen once. Sequenced: tumor tissue. These receptor sequences come from a female donor with papillary thyroid cancer or a benign thyroid nodule (not recorded which). Some clones in this sample may be carry-over from other donors' samples.

This clone was seen a few times. V and J are TRBV6-1 and TRBJ2-7, with a possible D match to TRBD2 (5 bases). Germline loops: CDR1 MNHNS, CDR2 SASEGT. The V end was cut by 6 bases, the J end by 0 bases, with 18 bases between. This CDR3 spans 16 amino acids. CDR3 sequence (DNA): TGTGCCAGCAGCGGTGGGCCCTGGACTGACTCCTACGAGCAGTACTTC. Its protein is CASSGGPWTDSYEQYF.

By share, this clone ranks as medium-sized. This chain connects TRBV5-8 to TRBJ2-7, with unresolved D. V lost 4 bases to trimming and J lost 3 bases, with 20 bases between them. Looked up from germline, CDR1 is SGHTS and CDR2 is YDEGEE. The CDR3 contains 16 residues. CDR3 nucleotides: TGTGCCAGCAGCCTCCCGCGGAGCCACTGGAACTACGAGCAGTACTTC. Protein product: CASSLPRSHWNYEQYF.

At least ten counts were recorded for this clone. This sequence joins TRBV29-1 and TRBJ2-3; 8 bases are shared with TRBD1. CDR1 is SQVTM, CDR2 ANQGSEA, per germline. The CDR3 covers 13 residues. V lost 7 bases to trimming and J lost 2 bases; unmatched junction nucleotides: 5. CDR3 residues: CSAPDRVTDTQYF. In nucleotides, the CDR3 is TGCAGCGCCCCGGACAGGGTCACAGATACGCAGTATTTT.

This chain joins TRBV20-1 and TRBJ2-7, with D tentatively TRBD2 (6 bases). In germline, CDR1 is DFQATT, CDR2 SNEGSKA (reference sequence). V lost 0 bases and J lost 7, with 19 bases in between. The length of the CDR3 is 15 residues. CDR3 DNA sequence: TGCAGTGCTAGAGATGTGGGCGGGATCACCTTGGAGCAGTACTTC. Amino acid sequence: CSARDVGGITLEQYF.

This clone is medium-sized (0.01 to 0.1%). The chain combines TRBV6-2 or TRBV6-3 with TRBJ2-7; a possible D gene is TRBD1 (6 bases). Germline V CDR1 and CDR2: MNHEY, SVGEGT. CDR3 length: 13 residues. In DNA form, the CDR3 reads TGTGCGACCAGGGGTTCTACTTCCTACGAGCAGTACTTC. Translation: CATRGSTSYEQYF.

This clone was detected ten times or more. This chain connects TRBV19 to TRBJ2-3, with 8 bases identical to TRBD2. CDR3 length: 18 residues. In germline, CDR1 is LNHDA, CDR2 SQIVND (reference sequence). V shed 3 bases and J 5 bases; nucleotides not matched to a gene: 16. CDR3 region: CASSIRPGEAGVRDTQYF. CDR3 sequence (DNA): TGTGCCAGTAGTATCCGTCCGGGAGAAGCGGGAGTAAGAGATACGCAGTATTTT. The whole variable domain, filled in from reference TRBV19 and TRBJ2-3, reads DGGITQSPKYLFRKEGQNVTLSCEQNLNHDAMYWYRQDPGQGLRLIYYSQIVNDFQKGDIAEGYSVSREKKESFPLTVTSAQKNPTAFYLCASSIRPGEAGVRDTQYFGPGTRLTVL.

The genes are TRBV11-3 and TRBJ2-7; weak D call: TRBD2 (7 bases). The length of the CDR3 is 14 residues. Germline V gene lookup returns CDR1 SGHNT and CDR2 YENEEA. The ends were cut back, 4 bases at V and 4 bases at J, with 14 bases in the middle. DNA for the CDR3: TGTGCCAGCAGCTCGGGGGGCGTGCAGTACGAGCAGTACTTC. It is translated as CASSSGGVQYEQYF.

The table lists this clone with many counts. The V gene is TRBV5-4, the J gene TRBJ2-5, with unresolved D. V lost 2 bases, J lost 1 base, and 9 bases lay in between. Germline lookup yields CDR1 SGHNT and CDR2 YYREEE (reference sequence). The CDR3 runs to 14 residues. CDR3: CASSFSQSQETQYF. The CDR3 DNA follows: TGTGCCAGCAGCTTTTCTCAGAGCCAAGAGACCCAGTACTTC.

This clone came up many times. The gene calls are TRBV29-1 and TRBJ2-3; D is possibly TRBD2 (5 bases). The V gene lost 7 bases and the J gene lost 0 bases, with 8 bases spanning the gap. The CDR3 runs 12 residues. The V gene's germline CDR1 is SQVTM and CDR2 ANQGSEA. The CDR3 protein is CSGGLSTDTQYF. The CDR3, as DNA: TGCAGCGGCGGACTTAGCACAGATACGCAGTATTTT.

This clone was observed at least ten times. The gene calls are TRBV11-2 and TRBJ2-5; 8 nucleotides line up with TRBD1. Germline trimming cut 5 bases from V and 1 base from J; bases unmatched to any gene: 3. Germline CDR1 SGHAT, CDR2 FQNNGV. The CDR3 sequence is 14 residues long. CDR3 nucleotides: TGTGCCAGCAGCACGGGACAGGTCCAAGAGACCCAGTACTTC. It encodes CASSTGQVQETQYF.

This CDR3 reads CASSESVSGPNHNEQFF. In DNA form, the CDR3 reads TGCGCCAGCAGTGAGTCGGTCTCAGGGCCCAACCACAATGAGCAGTTCTTC. The J gene is TRBJ2-1, the V gene TRBV10-1; D is possibly TRBD1 (5 bases). Germline V CDR1 and CDR2: WNHNN, SYGVQD (reference sequence). V dropped 0 bases and J dropped 5 bases, with 17 bases sitting between them. CDR3 size: 17 residues.

This clone was seen many times. V and J are TRBV15 and TRBJ2-1, with a weak D call TRBD2 (7 bases). Trimming took 2 bases from V and 8 from J, leaving 16 bases between them. The CDR3 totals 15 residues. Per germline, CDR1 LNHNV and CDR2 YYDKDF (reference sequence). The CDR3 spells CATSRPKGGGYEQFF. CDR3 nucleotide sequence: TGTGCCACCAGCAGACCAAAAGGGGGGGGTTATGAGCAGTTCTTC.

The chain couples TRBV9 to TRBJ2-7; D may be TRBD1 (5 bases). The V end was cut by 0 bases, the J end by 4 bases, with 11 bases between. Per germline, CDR1 SGDLS and CDR2 YYNGEE. The CDR3 has 14 residues. The CDR3 loop reads CASSVDLGEYEQYF. The CDR3 region has the DNA TGTGCCAGCAGCGTAGATTTAGGGGAATACGAGCAGTACTTC. The whole variable domain, filled in from reference TRBV9 and TRBJ2-7, reads DSGVTQTPKHLITATGQRVTLRCSPRSGDLSVYWYQQSLDQGLQFLIQYYNGEERAKGNILERFSAQQFPDLHSELNLSSLELGDSALYFCASSVDLGEYEQYFGPGTRLTVT.

In its sample, this clone ranks as medium-sized. The V and J genes are TRBV6-1 and TRBJ1-1; D gene ambiguous. The length of the CDR3 is 15 residues. Germline-derived CDR1 and CDR2 are MNHNS and SASEGT. The V gene lost 7 bases and the J gene lost 8 bases, with 23 bases spanning the gap. The CDR3 protein is CASKPDGASWLEAFF. The CDR3 nucleotides are TGTGCCAGCAAACCGGACGGAGCGTCTTGGCTAGAAGCTTTCTTT.

In its sample, this clone ranks as medium-sized (0.01 to 0.1%). The chain uses TRBV28 and TRBJ1-3; the match to TRBD1 covers 8 bases. Unmatched junction bases numbered 5, after V lost 6 bases and J lost 4 bases. The CDR3 has 14 residues. CDR1 MDHEN and CDR2 SYDVKM come from the germline V gene. The CDR3: CASRGRGRGNTIYF. In nucleotides, the CDR3 is TGTGCCAGCAGGGGCAGGGGGCGCGGAAACACCATATATTTT.

This clone was counted between two and nine times. V usage is TRBV2 and J usage is TRBJ2-3; D not certain. The CDR3 covers 11 residues. Per the germline V gene, CDR1 is SNHLY and CDR2 is FYNNEI. The V gene lost 6 bases and the J gene lost 2 bases, with 3 bases spanning the gap. The CDR3 nucleotides are TGTGCCAGCAGAAACACAGATACGCAGTATTTT. Translated: CASRNTDTQYF.